This note documents a single TCR beta chain sequence. This entry is derived from a study of blood T cell repertoires in COVID-19. CDR3 length: 13 amino acids. Some clones are missing from TCRdb's copy, which holds only in-frame ones; the method was immunoSEQ multiplex PCR. Among approximately 90,000 clones listed, 80% were seen once. The sample consisted of peripheral blood. This rearrangement joins TRBV21-1 to TRBJ2-7; TRBD2 is the table's D call, not checked against the DNA. TRBV21-1 represents a pseudogene. This TCR came from an elderly woman with acute or convalescent COVID-19. The CDR3 loop is CASRGGGPYEQYF. CDR3 nucleotides: TGTGCCAGCAGGGGCGGGGGGCCCTACGAGCAGTACTTC.